This T cell receptor (beta chain) was identified during a study of T cells in Graves' hyperthyroidism and ophthalmopathy. Fresh peripheral blood, under 11 ml, yielded the PBMCs. The CDR3 is 16 amino acids. Germline loops: CDR1 MDHEN, CDR2 SYDVKM. V gave up 6 bases and J gave up 4 bases; unmatched junction bases: 11. RNA transcripts yielded amplified TCR beta CDR3 regions. When the TCR CDR3 underwent first-round RT-PCR, the HTBI primer set was used. TCRdb used MiXCR to reprocess the multiplex PCR reads, holding one entry per CDR3 protein. The sample carries over 650,000 distinct CDR3 sequences, roughly 15% recorded once. This clonotype came up many times. The antigen remains unidentified. Study-wide findings and caveats: Most thyroid clonotypes with frequency above 0.001 were detected in blood.

The gene calls are TRBV28 and TRBJ1-3; TRBD1 agrees at 8 bases. Sequencing was carried out using blood. This sequence was found in a man younger than 35 with Graves' hyperthyroidism. The CDR3 region has the DNA TGTGCCAGCAGCCCTAGGACAGGGCGCGACGGAAACACCATATATTTT. This sequence encodes CASSPRTGRDGNTIYF. The full variable domain, rest sourced from reference TRBV28 and TRBJ1-3, is DVKVTQSSRYLVKRTGEKVFLECVQDMDHENMFWYRQDPGLGLRLIYFSYDVKMKEKGDIPEGYSVSREKKERFSLILESASTNQTSMYLCASSPRTGRDGNTIYFGEGSWLTVV.